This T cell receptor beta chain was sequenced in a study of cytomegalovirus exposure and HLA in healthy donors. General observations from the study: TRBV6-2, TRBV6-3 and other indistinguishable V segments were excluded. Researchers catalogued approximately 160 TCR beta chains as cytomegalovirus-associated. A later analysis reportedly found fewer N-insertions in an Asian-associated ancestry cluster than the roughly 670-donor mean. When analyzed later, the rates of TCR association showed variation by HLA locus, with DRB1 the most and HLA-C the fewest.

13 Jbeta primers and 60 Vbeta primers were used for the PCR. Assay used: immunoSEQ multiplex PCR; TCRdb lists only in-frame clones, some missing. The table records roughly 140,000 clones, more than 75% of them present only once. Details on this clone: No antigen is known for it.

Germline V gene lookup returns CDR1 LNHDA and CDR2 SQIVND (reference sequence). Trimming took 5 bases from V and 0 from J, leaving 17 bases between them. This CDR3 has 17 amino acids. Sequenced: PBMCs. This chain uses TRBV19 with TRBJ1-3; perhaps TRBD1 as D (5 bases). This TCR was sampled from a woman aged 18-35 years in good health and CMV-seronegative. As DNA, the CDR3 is TGTGCCAGTAGTCCCCGGGGGGGATATAGCTCTGGAAACACCATATATTTT. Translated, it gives CASSPRGGYSSGNTIYF.